This T cell receptor (beta chain) was identified in a study of OX40 agonist ivuxolimab in advanced cancers. About the full investigation: The costimulatory receptor OX40 (CD134) was targeted by ivuxolimab, a fully human IgG2 agonistic monoclonal antibody. Intravenous ivuxolimab was administered to patients every 2 weeks at six dose levels: 0.01, 0.1, 0.3, 1.5, 3 and 10 mg/kg. Among the approximately 54 dose-escalation patients, about 20 had hepatocellular carcinoma, roughly 15 melanoma, 9 renal cell carcinoma and 9 head and neck cancer. In the dose-escalation cohort, more than 75% of patients were male, and the mean age was approximately 60 years, with a range of 23 to 79. Prior anti-PD-1, anti-PD-L1 or anti-CTLA-4 therapy was permitted, and checkpoint inhibitors had been received by around 39% of dose-escalation patients. Partial responses occurred in three dose-escalation patients: two with cutaneous melanoma and one with hepatocellular carcinoma. The point of sequencing TCRbeta in the periphery was to test whether ivuxolimab changed TCR sequence diversity and drove clonal T-cell expansion. The paper describes the monotherapy dose-escalation part (N of about 50 patients) of the phase I trial of ivuxolimab. The research as a whole found: Which antigens the clonally expanded peripheral T cells were specific for was not determined. In the 0.1-3.0 mg/kg groups, partial responders were among the patients with the lowest normalized peripheral clonal expansion, particularly in CD8+ T cells. At doses from 0.1 to 3.0 mg/kg, clonal expansion was seen in both CD4+ and CD8+ blood T cells between baseline and week 6. Low levels of normalized T-cell clonal expansion were also seen in some patients who did not respond. After ivuxolimab, CD8+ T cells had more expanded clones than CD4+ T cells on average.

Genomic DNA was isolated from the sorted cells so that the TCRbeta CDR3 region could be sequenced. TCRbeta CDR3 regions were sequenced using the immunoSEQ Assay. TCRdb holds this immuneACCESS table with in-frame rearrangements only. Some clones are missing; in checked studies, unresolved V genes explain under half, and the rest has no known cause. This sample has approximately 90,000 clones in its table, and about 89% of those were observed once. The ten largest clones capture approximately 1.5% of the sample. Patients with a history of autoimmune disease or receiving systemic immunosuppression were excluded from the trial. In every dose cohort, peripheral blood was drawn for TCR sequencing at baseline, cycle 4 day 1, and cycle 7 day 1. Samples were obtained from an open-label, multicenter, first-in-human phase I dose-escalation trial of ivuxolimab. Adults with locally advanced or metastatic melanoma, renal cell carcinoma, hepatocellular carcinoma or head and neck squamous cell carcinoma were enrolled in the trial. Before TCR sequencing, CD4+ T cells and CD8+ T cells were sorted from peripheral blood as separate populations.

This clone was observed a single time. No cognate antigen has been identified for it. Base qualities are not at hand, and no much larger clone is one base apart. The sequences come from CD4+ or CD8+ T cells sorted from blood, collected in a trial of the OX40 agonist ivuxolimab. The clonotype originates from an adult with an advanced solid tumor such as melanoma, head and neck, liver or kidney cancer.

The CDR3 reads as follows: CASSAEQGGYNEQFF. The bases read TGTGCCAGCAGTGCGGAACAGGGAGGTTACAATGAGCAGTTCTTC. Recombination joined TRBV6-4 with TRBJ2-1; the D call could be TRBD1 or TRBD2, with each sharing 6 bases. For CDR1 and CDR2, the germline V gene lists MRHNA and SNTAGT. The junction carries 14 bases between V and J, which are trimmed by 4 bases and 4 bases respectively. The CDR3, cysteine through phenylalanine, is 15 amino acids long. The CDR3 DNA has 45 bases and is translated from base 1.